This T cell receptor (beta chain) was identified in a study of technical replicates of blood from a few donors (dated by TCRdb to between 2016 and 2019). Points on this clone: Its recognized antigen is unknown. The sample holds no much larger clone one base away, and base qualities are not on file.

The CDR3 contains 16 residues, cysteine and phenylalanine counted. Only the CDR3 DNA is retained, 48 bases long and in frame from the first base. Clipping removes 3 bases from V and 2 bases from J, with 6 as the unmatched junction base count. Based on the germline V gene, the CDR1 and CDR2 sequences are KGHSH and LQKENI. To prepare the library, the immunoSEQ multiplex PCR assay was applied. TCRdb took over this immuneACCESS table, retaining in-frame rearrangements with V and J assigned. Such tables are incomplete; in checked studies, under half of the missing clones stem from an unresolved V gene, and the remainder is unexplained. Across this sample there are over 50,000 clones, with approximately 84% seen only once. Clones ranked in the top ten supply more than 5% of the sample.

This sequence originates from a human donor in good health. Some clones in this sample may be carry-over from other donors' samples. The sequence links TRBV18 to TRBJ2-5, with 10 bases matching TRBD2. The sequenced sample consisted of PBMCs. The nucleotide sequence reads as follows: TGTGCCAGCTCACCCTCCATAGCGGGAGGACAAGAGACCCAGTACTTC. This gives the protein CASSPSIAGGQETQYF.